A single sample gave rise to the 3 T cell receptor beta chains below, sequenced in a study of PD-L1 blockade in urothelial cancer. Specified time point: pretreatment peripheral blood. TCRdb keeps only in-frame clones here, not all; method: immunoSEQ multiplex PCR. The repertoire has 130,000 or so clones, around 84% of them found once; the top ten carry roughly 2.9%. Specimen: PBMCs, collected around atezolizumab (anti-PD-L1) treatment. Every receptor here comes from a man aged 50 to 59 with urothelial cancer.

This chain joins TRBV28 and TRBJ2-1, with 13 bases lining up with TRBD2. From germline, CDR1 is MDHEN and CDR2 SYDVKM. V trimming: 5 bases; J trimming: 4 bases; junction bases outside the gene matches: 5. This CDR3 spans 16 amino acids. The DNA for the CDR3 is TGTGCCAGCAGTCGGACTAGCGGGAGACGATACAATGAGCAGTTCTTC. Residues: CASSRTSGRRYNEQFF.

The chain couples TRBV4-2 to TRBJ2-7; no clear D gene. The V gene's germline CDR1 is LGHNA and CDR2 YNFKEQ. Trimming removed 1 base at V and 3 bases at J, with 19 bases between. The CDR3 is 17 residues long. CDR3 loop: CASSQGTSPSSYYEQYF. CDR3 sequence (DNA): TGTGCCAGCAGCCAAGGCACCTCCCCTAGTAGCTACTACGAGCAGTACTTC.

The genes are TRBV9 and TRBJ1-4; the D gene is possibly TRBD1 (6 bases). The CDR3 runs 15 residues. V lost 0 bases and J lost 7, with 13 bases in between. Germline V gene data show CDR1 as SGDLS and CDR2 as YYNGEE. The CDR3 loop is CASSVGRGLGEKLFF. CDR3 nucleotide sequence: TGTGCCAGCAGCGTAGGAAGGGGGTTGGGTGAAAAACTGTTTTTT.